These 17 T cell receptor beta chains came from one sample sequenced in a study of radiotherapy plus CTLA-4 blockade in lung cancer. Clones were sequenced by immunoSEQ multiplex PCR, and TCRdb holds only the in-frame ones, with some missing. The data show 62,000 or so clones, with roughly 78% seen just once and about 10% held by the top ten. Specimen: peripheral blood, collected from a patient treated with radiotherapy plus ipilimumab. These receptors originate from a human donor with non-small cell lung cancer who had a complete response to radiotherapy plus ipilimumab.

A remark on this clone: At the DNA level, this CDR3 is encoded by other sequences in the same sample as well. The chain employs TRBV11-3 and TRBJ2-5; maybe TRBD2 (6 bases). CDR3 length equals 13 residues. Trimming removed 1 base at V and 4 bases at J, with 7 bases between. Germline CDR1 reads SGHNT; CDR2 reads YENEEA. CDR3 sequence (DNA): TGTGCCAGCAGCTTAGTGGGGGGAGAGACCCAGTACTTC. Amino acids: CASSLVGGETQYF.

This chain links TRBV5-4 with TRBJ2-3; D unresolved. The V gene lost 5 bases and the J gene lost 6 bases, with 19 bases spanning the gap. Germline V lookup: CDR1 SGHNT, CDR2 YYREEE (reference sequence). The CDR3 runs 15 residues. In DNA, the CDR3 is TGTGCCAGCAGGTCTACCCCCGGATCATTGGATACGCAGTATTTT. Protein product: CASRSTPGSLDTQYF. The full variable domain, with the rest looked up from reference TRBV5-4 and TRBJ2-3, is ETGVTQSPTHLIKTRGQQVTLRCSSQSGHNTVSWYQQALGQGPQFIFQYYREEENGRGNFPPRFSGLQFPNYSSELNVNALELDDSALYLCASRSTPGSLDTQYFGPGTRLTVL.

In its sample, this clone was seen a few times. The chain joins TRBV19 to TRBJ1-2, with 7 bases lining up with TRBD1. CDR3 length: 13 amino acids. Germline V lookup: CDR1 LNHDA, CDR2 SQIVND (reference sequence). J gave up 8 bases and V 7 bases, and 10 bases lay outside the gene matches. The CDR3 loop reads CASTIDRAGGYTF. The DNA for the CDR3 is TGTGCCAGTACCATAGACAGGGCAGGAGGCTACACCTTC.

The chain joins TRBV21-1 to TRBJ2-7; the DNA was not compared with TRBD1, the D call given in the table. TRBV21-1 represents a pseudogene. The CDR3 is made up of 19 amino acids. The CDR3 loop is CASSKRGPGQAPPTYEQYV. The CDR3 DNA follows: TGTGCCAGCAGCAAAAGGGGTCCGGGACAGGCACCACCCACCTACGAGCAGTACGTC.

The V and J genes are TRBV19 and TRBJ2-7; D may be TRBD1 (5 bases). Per germline, CDR1 LNHDA and CDR2 SQIVND (reference sequence). The V and J ends lost 7 bases and 2 bases respectively, with 15 bases between them. The CDR3 totals 14 residues. The CDR3 loop reads CASNPSKDTYEQYF. DNA for the CDR3: TGTGCCAGTAATCCATCAAAGGACACCTACGAGCAGTACTTC. The entire variable domain, with the rest obtained from reference TRBV19 and TRBJ2-7, is as follows: DGGITQSPKYLFRKEGQNVTLSCEQNLNHDAMYWYRQDPGQGLRLIYYSQIVNDFQKGDIAEGYSVSREKKESFPLTVTSAQKNPTAFYLCASNPSKDTYEQYFGPGTRLTVT.

The V call is TRBV5-1, the J call TRBJ2-5, with D maybe TRBD1 (5 bases). This CDR3 has 16 residues. The germline V gene encodes CDR1 SGHRS and CDR2 YFSETQ. The V end was cut by 0 bases, the J end by 4 bases, with 16 bases between. This CDR3 reads CASSLGGQVGPETQYF. The CDR3 bases are TGCGCCAGCAGCTTGGGTGGACAAGTCGGTCCAGAGACCCAGTACTTC.

This chain joins TRBV7-8 and TRBJ2-1; 8 bases agree with TRBD1. The germline CDR1 and CDR2 sequences are SGHVS and FQNEAQ. Unmatched junction bases numbered 8, after V lost 1 base and J lost 6 bases. The CDR3 consists of 16 residues. The chain's CDR3 is CASSLVDRGRSNEQFF. The CDR3 DNA sequence: TGTGCCAGCAGCTTAGTTGACAGGGGTCGTTCCAATGAGCAGTTCTTC.

The chain uses TRBV2 and TRBJ2-3; possibly TRBD1 for D (7 bases). Germline V CDR1 and CDR2: SNHLY, FYNNEI. The CDR3 totals 15 residues. Trimming cost V 8 bases and J 1 base, with 16 bases left between them. The CDR3 loop reads CASLRRGQRTDTQYF. DNA for the CDR3: TGTGCCAGCCTCAGGAGGGGACAGCGCACAGATACGCAGTATTTT.

This clone was seen once. The rearrangement joins TRBV9 to TRBJ1-4; D not certain. This CDR3 has 16 residues. The V end lost 0 bases, the J end lost 0 bases, and 9 bases lay between the germline ends. Germline assignment: CDR1 SGDLS and CDR2 YYNGEE. The CDR3, as DNA: TGTGCCAGCAGCGTAGGGAATCCTGCAACTAATGAAAAACTGTTTTTT. Its protein product is CASSVGNPATNEKLFF. The whole variable domain, remainder taken from reference TRBV9 and TRBJ1-4, is DSGVTQTPKHLITATGQRVTLRCSPRSGDLSVYWYQQSLDQGLQFLIQYYNGEERAKGNILERFSAQQFPDLHSELNLSSLELGDSALYFCASSVGNPATNEKLFFGSGTQLSVL.

The chain recombines TRBV19 with TRBJ2-2; TRBD1 aligns across 7 bases. Per germline, CDR1 LNHDA and CDR2 SQIVND (reference sequence). This CDR3 comprises 16 residues. V lost 5 bases and J lost 2; bases outside the gene matches: 8. The CDR3 DNA reads TGTGCCAGTAGTGTTACAGACAGGGCCAACACCGGGGAGCTGTTTTTT. Residues: CASSVTDRANTGELFF.

The CDR3 DNA reads TGTGCCAGCACCCAGGGGGCGGGAAACTATGGCTACACCTTC. It is translated as CASTQGAGNYGYTF. This rearrangement joins TRBV7-2 to TRBJ1-2; TRBD1 aligns across 8 bases. Losses at the gene ends were 7 bases for V and 2 bases for J; bases not matched to a gene: 6. CDR3 length equals 14 residues. Germline V lookup: CDR1 SGHTA, CDR2 FQGNSA.

The chain recombines TRBV27 with TRBJ1-2, with a possible D match to TRBD1 (5 bases). The V gene's germline CDR1 is MNHEY and CDR2 SMNVEV (reference sequence). The CDR3 is 15 amino acids. Trimming removed 0 bases from V and 3 bases from J, with 11 bases in between. This CDR3 is CASSLSGRAYYGYTF. The CDR3, as DNA: TGTGCCAGCAGTTTATCAGGCAGGGCCTACTATGGCTACACCTTC.

The genes are TRBV5-5 and TRBJ1-4, with 7 bases lining up with TRBD1. Germline CDR1 SGHKS, CDR2 YYEKEE (reference sequence). The CDR3 length is 17 residues. Trimming removed 0 bases from V and 7 bases from J; junction bases left unmatched: 12. The CDR3: CASSLVVNAGGFEKLFF. The CDR3 region has the DNA TGTGCCAGCAGCTTGGTAGTTAACGCAGGGGGATTTGAAAAACTGTTTTTT.

J is TRBJ1-2 and V is TRBV6-5; D gene ambiguous. This CDR3 is 15 amino acids long. Looked up from germline, CDR1 is MNHEY and CDR2 is SVGAGI. With 6 bases removed from V and 4 bases from J, the gap between germline ends came to 18 bases. The CDR3 nucleotides are TGTGCCAGCAGCCGCATACCCCATGACCCCTATGGCTACACCTTC. Its protein product is CASSRIPHDPYGYTF.

This chain joins TRBV5-4 and TRBJ1-2, with TRBD1 matching 8 bases. This CDR3 is built from 13 residues. CDR1 is SGHNT, CDR2 YYREEE, per germline (reference sequence). J was trimmed by 14 bases and V by 0 bases; bases with no gene match: 9. The CDR3 loop is CASSLEQGAYYTF. DNA for the CDR3: TGTGCCAGCAGCTTGGAGCAGGGGGCGTATTATACCTTC.

The rearrangement joins TRBV7-2 to TRBJ2-3; 8 positions agree with TRBD2. This CDR3 region has 15 residues. Germline V gene data show CDR1 as SGHTA and CDR2 as FQGNSA. Trimming removed 1 base from V and 5 bases from J; junction bases left unmatched: 5. CDR3 nucleotide sequence: TGTGCCAGCAGCTTAGGTAGCGGGGTAGTAGATACGCAGTATTTT. Protein product: CASSLGSGVVDTQYF.

The chain links TRBV18 to TRBJ2-1, with TRBD2 as a possible D gene (5 bases). Per germline, CDR1 KGHSH and CDR2 LQKENI. CDR3 size: 12 residues. V lost 5 bases and J 7 bases, leaving 9 bases between the germline ends. Here the CDR3 DNA reads TGTGCCAGCTCAGCCGGGGAAAATGAGCAGTTCTTC. Protein: CASSAGENEQFF.